The sequence of this T cell receptor beta chain was determined in a study of siplizumab effects on memory and regulatory T cells (dated by TCRdb to about 2019). Regarding the study in general: The study looked at the effect of siplizumab, an anti-CD2 antibody, on alloreactive T-cell subsets in allogeneic mixed lymphocyte reactions made from human PBMCs. Overall study outcomes, separate from this receptor: Among mappable alloreactive CD4+ clones, the Treg-derived fraction averaged approximately 69% with siplizumab versus roughly 29% in control reactions. Unstimulated naive T cells appeared to be more diverse than memory T cells, and naive cells seemed to make a substantial contribution to the alloresponse. Whether proliferating Tregs from siplizumab cultures were suppressive was not functionally confirmed. A naive or memory phenotype could not be assigned to roughly 75-97% of proliferating CD4+ or CD8+ clones. The cumulative frequency of alloreactive sequences traceable to unstimulated CD4+ memory T cells was significantly reduced by siplizumab. Because sequences below about 10^-5 frequency were poorly captured, only a minor fraction of alloreactive clones could be mapped to unstimulated subsets.

Sequences SGHTA (CDR1) and FQGNSA (CDR2) are obtained from the germline V gene. At the junction V is shortened by 6 bases and J by 8 bases, with 17 bases in between. There are 14 amino acids in the CDR3, from cysteine to phenylalanine inclusive. The read is trimmed to its CDR3 DNA, 42 bases read in frame from base 1. The library was built by means of the immunoSEQ multiplex PCR assay. Each sample had around 100,000 TCR templates assayed by the deep sequencing platform. Genomic DNA extracted from sorted T cells was used for TCRbeta CDR3 sequencing. The study's processing was this. Clonal analysis of TCRbeta CDR3 data was done in the R programming language. Comparing unstimulated samples against CFSE-low samples taken after the reaction was how alloreactive CD4+ and CD8+ clones were defined. Regulatory or non-regulatory origin of alloreactive CD4+ clones was assigned by matching sequences to the sorted unstimulated Treg and non-Treg repertoires. TCRdb stores this immuneACCESS table with in-frame sequences only. Part of the clones is absent; in the studies checked, under half of the shortfall reflects unresolved V genes, and no reason is known for the rest. V and J calls plus clone size are reproduced from that table; the DNA served to infer D and trimming. The sample table lists tens of thousands of clones, roughly 89% of them with a count of one. The ten largest account for roughly 28% of the sample.

Sorted unstimulated T cells and proliferating T cells recovered from mixed lymphocyte reactions were subjected to TCRbeta CDR3 sequencing. Fresh whole blood from approximately 9 HLA-typed healthy donors was used to isolate PBMCs. With respect to this clone: The specificity of this receptor is unknown. Qualities for individual bases were not recorded, and no much larger clone is one base off.

This clonotype originated in a human donor in good health. This chain joins TRBV7-2 to TRBJ1-5, with no confidently assigned D gene. The sequenced sample was CD8+ T cells sorted from blood. The nucleotide sequence is given as TGTGCCAGCAGTTCCAGGAGGCCTGGTGAGCCCCAGCATTTT. The encoded protein is CASSSRRPGEPQHF.